A single sample gave rise to the 20 T cell receptor beta chains below, sequenced in a study of human T cells and chemical hapten exposure. Regarding time point: patch test 2, 6 weeks after DPC sensitization. Documented treatment: therapeutic diphenylcyclopropenone sensitization with weekly scalp DPC. MiXCR was run by TCRdb on the RACE reads, yielding one entry per CDR3 protein. Of nearly 55,000 distinct CDR3 sequences listed, 7.5% to 10% are singletons. The sequencing here drew on whole blood, taken in connection with sensitization to the hapten diphenylcyclopropenone (DPC). These receptor sequences come from a woman aged 50 to 60 with alopecia areata. Some clones in this sample may be carry-over from other donors' samples.

This clonotype was seen at least ten times. This chain joins TRBV4-1 and TRBJ1-1, with no clear D. CDR1 is MGHRA, CDR2 YSYEKL, per germline. The CDR3 is 13 amino acids. With 4 bases removed from V and 11 bases from J, the gap between germline ends came to 17 bases. The CDR3 region has the DNA TGCGCCAGCAGCCTGCAGATAACACAGAACGCTTTCTTT. Its translation is CASSLQITQNAFF.

This clonotype was recorded a few times. This chain joins TRBV19 and TRBJ2-7; D is uncertain. This CDR3 is 16 amino acids long. V was clipped by 5 bases and J by 2 bases, with 19 bases between them. In germline, CDR1 is LNHDA, CDR2 SQIVND (reference sequence). CDR3 sequence reads: CASSGTSRSPAYEQYF. Written as DNA, the CDR3 is TGTGCCAGTAGTGGAACTTCTAGATCCCCGGCCTACGAGCAGTACTTC.

This clonotype has just a few counts. The rearrangement uses TRBV11-3 and TRBJ1-2; perhaps TRBD1 as D (5 bases). The germline CDR1 and CDR2 sequences are SGHNT and YENEEA. V was clipped by 4 bases and J by 4 bases, with 13 bases between them. CDR3 length: 14 amino acids. Here the CDR3 reads CASSWDSKVYGYTF. CDR3 nucleotide sequence: TGTGCCAGCAGCTGGGACTCAAAGGTCTATGGCTACACCTTC.

This chain connects TRBV7-9 to TRBJ1-1; TRBD1 aligns across 8 bases. This CDR3 has 17 residues. The germline V gene has CDR1 SEHNR and CDR2 FQNEAQ (reference sequence). Trimming at V came to 5 bases and at J to 3 bases, leaving 14 bases not matched to a gene. The CDR3 loop reads CASSRDRIWSRDTEAFF. CDR3 DNA sequence: TGTGCCAGCAGCCGGGACAGGATTTGGAGTAGGGACACTGAAGCTTTCTTT.

The chain is built from TRBV7-9 and TRBJ2-1; D may be TRBD1 (7 bases). The CDR3 is 15 amino acids. CDR1 is SEHNR, CDR2 FQNEAQ, per germline (reference sequence). Trimming pared 6 bases from V and 7 bases from J, leaving 19 bases between. CDR3 sequence reads: CASSFPRGAPNEQFF. CDR3 DNA sequence: TGTGCCAGCAGTTTCCCCAGGGGGGCCCCGAATGAGCAGTTCTTC.

This clonotype was counted at least ten times. CDR3 amino acids: CASSSGGNQPQHF. The DNA for the CDR3 is TGTGCCAGCTCGTCAGGGGGGAATCAGCCCCAGCATTTT. V usage is TRBV18 and J usage is TRBJ1-5; TRBD1 aligns across 7 bases. The CDR3 is 13 residues long. Germline CDR1 and CDR2: KGHSH and LQKENI. The V gene end was trimmed by 6 bases and the J gene end by 4 bases; junction bases not matched to a gene: 3.

The chain couples TRBV19 to TRBJ2-2, with 8 positions matching TRBD1. Germline lookup yields CDR1 LNHDA and CDR2 SQIVND (reference sequence). The CDR3 is 16 amino acids. After removal of 3 bases from V and 1 base from J, the junction contained 4 bases not matched to a gene. For the CDR3, the DNA is TGTGCCAGTAGTATCTCGGGGACAGGGAACACCGGGGAGCTGTTTTTT. It yields the protein CASSISGTGNTGELFF.

This clonotype was found a few times. CDR3 amino acids: CASQGSAYNEQFF. CDR3 DNA: TGTGCCAGTCAGGGGTCTGCCTACAATGAGCAGTTCTTC. The rearrangement uses TRBV5-5 and TRBJ2-1; D possibly corresponds to TRBD1 (6 bases). The ends were cut back, 8 bases at V and 2 bases at J, with 11 bases in the middle. CDR1 and CDR2 from the germline V gene are SGHKS and YYEKEE (reference sequence). CDR3 length equals 13 residues.

The sample holds a few counts of this clonotype. This chain joins TRBV7-8 and TRBJ2-3; the D gene is possibly TRBD2 (5 bases). The CDR3 runs to 16 residues. V lost 4 bases and J 1 base, leaving 15 bases between the germline ends. Per germline, CDR1 SGHVS and CDR2 FQNEAQ. The DNA of the CDR3 is TGTGCCAGCAGCTCCCTGGGGAGAGGGCGCACAGATACGCAGTATTTT. Amino acids: CASSSLGRGRTDTQYF.

This clonotype has just a few counts. This chain links TRBV28 with TRBJ2-1; D gene ambiguous. The germline CDR1 and CDR2 sequences are MDHEN and SYDVKM. V was trimmed by 3 bases and J by 2 bases, leaving 11 bases between them. The CDR3 loop spans 15 amino acids. The CDR3 DNA follows: TGTGCCAGCAGTTTCCACGGCCGGCCCTACAATGAGCAGTTCTTC. Residues: CASSFHGRPYNEQFF.

This clonotype was counted a few times. This rearrangement joins TRBV29-1 to TRBJ2-7, with 10 bases matching TRBD2. V dropped 7 bases and J dropped 6; count of bases not matched to a gene: 12. This CDR3 has 14 residues. Per germline, CDR1 SQVTM and CDR2 ANQGSEA. CDR3 loop: CSAEGLAGAFEQYF. In nucleotides, the CDR3 is TGCAGCGCCGAGGGGCTAGCGGGAGCATTCGAGCAGTACTTC.

The chain couples TRBV10-2 to TRBJ1-2; 7 bases fit TRBD1. This CDR3 is built from 16 residues. CDR1 and CDR2 from the germline V gene are WSHSY and SAAADI. V dropped 4 bases and J dropped 3; count of bases not matched to a gene: 11. CDR3: CASSVIHSGTDYGYTF. In nucleotides, the CDR3 is TGCGCCAGCAGTGTTATCCACTCCGGGACAGACTATGGCTACACCTTC.

This clonotype was detected ten times or more. V and J are TRBV2 and TRBJ1-5, with TRBD1 identical over 7 bases. This CDR3 spans 15 amino acids. After removal of 5 bases from V and 2 bases from J, the junction contained 6 bases not matched to a gene. The germline V gene encodes CDR1 SNHLY and CDR2 FYNNEI. The CDR3, as DNA: TGTGCCAGCAGTCGACAGGGTGGGGGCAATCAGCCCCAGCATTTT. As protein: CASSRQGGGNQPQHF.

The CDR3 region has the DNA TGTGCCAGCAGTTACGACAGGGGCAATCAGCCCCAGCATTTT. The encoded protein is CASSYDRGNQPQHF. The chain employs TRBV12-3 or TRBV12-4 and TRBJ1-5; 7 nucleotides line up with TRBD1. CDR3 length: 14 amino acids. Trimming removed 4 bases from V and 2 bases from J; junction bases left unmatched: 2.

The chain couples TRBV3-1 to TRBJ2-5; no definite D call. Germline V lookup: CDR1 LGHDT, CDR2 YNNKEL (reference sequence). Between the trimmed V and J ends, which lost 4 bases and 0 bases, there was a span of 12 bases. CDR3 length: 15 residues. For the CDR3, the DNA is TGTGCCAGCAGCCCCGGAAGTGCGGACCAAGAGACCCAGTACTTC. Its protein is CASSPGSADQETQYF.

The V and J genes are TRBV29-1 and TRBJ2-3, with D unclear. The CDR3 consists of 13 residues. Germline V gene lookup returns CDR1 SQVTM and CDR2 ANQGSEA. Deletions cut 2 bases from V and 1 base from J, with 7 bases between. The CDR3 DNA reads as TGCAGCGTTGAAACCTCCGGCACAGATACGCAGTATTTT. Amino acid sequence: CSVETSGTDTQYF.

This clonotype was observed a handful of times. The chain recombines TRBV7-2 with TRBJ1-2; 7 nucleotides align to TRBD1. This CDR3 region has 15 residues. J gave up 6 bases and V 0 bases, and 7 bases lay outside the gene matches. Germline-derived CDR1 and CDR2 are SGHTA and FQGNSA. This chain's CDR3 is CASSLAGGASDGYTF. CDR3 DNA sequence: TGTGCCAGCAGCTTAGCAGGGGGCGCATCAGATGGCTACACCTTC.

The V and J genes are TRBV28 and TRBJ2-2; perhaps D is TRBD1 or TRBD2 (5 bases each). V was cut by 4 bases and J by 2 bases, with 14 bases left in between. This CDR3 region has 16 residues. Per germline, CDR1 MDHEN and CDR2 SYDVKM. As DNA, the CDR3 is TGTGCCAGCAGTTATGAGGGGAAAAGAAACACCGGGGAGCTGTTTTTT. Protein sequence: CASSYEGKRNTGELFF.

The J gene is TRBJ1-4, the V gene TRBV29-1, with TRBD1 matching over 8 bases. The length of the CDR3 is 13 residues. The junction had 9 bases not matched to a gene; V was cut back by 7 bases and J by 8 bases. Germline V CDR1 and CDR2: SQVTM, ANQGSEA. The CDR3 spells CSATTGTGEKLFF. The CDR3 bases are TGCAGCGCTACGACAGGGACAGGAGAAAAACTGTTTTTT. The full variable domain, rest sourced from reference TRBV29-1 and TRBJ1-4, is SAVISQKPSRDICQRGTSLTIQCQVDSQVTMMFWYRQQPGQSLTLIATANQGSEATYESGFVIDKFPISRPNLTFSTLTVSNMSPEDSSIYLCSATTGTGEKLFFGSGTQLSVL.

Ten or more counts support this clonotype. This chain joins TRBV2 and TRBJ1-5; possibly TRBD1 for D (5 bases). This CDR3 is 14 amino acids long. Looked up from germline, CDR1 is SNHLY and CDR2 is FYNNEI. With 4 bases removed from V and 7 bases from J, the gap between germline ends came to 14 bases. CDR3 residues: CASSGGQGNQPQHF. The CDR3 DNA follows: TGTGCCAGCAGTGGTGGTCAGGGAAACCAGCCCCAGCATTTT.